This paragraph reports one TCR beta chain. What it recognizes is unknown. This sample stems from a study of CXCR3-negative and CXCR3-positive naive CD8 T cells. This CDR3 comprises 16 residues. CDR1 and CDR2 (germline): SGHTS, YDEGEE. cDNA libraries for TRB were generated by 5' RACE incorporating UMI labels. TCRdb reprocessed the 5' RACE reads, with one entry per CDR3 protein and no DNA. The sample table includes about 98,000 distinct CDR3 sequences. Study observations and caveats: Naive subsets showed comparable surface CD5, and TCR interaction strength was also inferred from TRB CDR3 physicochemistry. The level of CXCR3 expression partially decreased after cryopreservation; the majority of assays used fresh PBMCs. Similarly elevated diversity marked both naive subsets, with memory CD8+ cells showing far lower diversity. Both naive subsets, CXCR3-negative and CXCR3-positive, displayed similar TRBV-TRBJ usage, unlike memory cells. In CXCR3-positive naive cells, the TRB CDR3s were more hydrophobic than in CXCR3-negative naive cells.

The V gene is TRBV5-8, the J gene TRBJ2-7; TCRdb's D gene call, TRBD2, goes unchecked for lack of DNA. This TCR was sampled from a human donor in good health. Some clones in this sample may be carry-over from other donors' samples. The sample taken for sequencing was naive CXCR3+ CD8+ T cells from blood. Documented subset: CD45RO-CCR7+CD27+CD95- naive CD8+ T cells expressing CXCR3 (TNR3+). The CDR3 sequence is CASSLEERGPSYEQYF. The full variable domain, completed using reference TRBV5-8 and TRBJ2-7, is EAGVTQSPTHLIKTRGQQATLRCSPISGHTSVYWYQQALGLGLQFLLWYDEGEERNRGNFPPRFSGRQFPNYSSELNVNALELEDSALYLCASSLEERGPSYEQYFGPGTRLTVT.